This T cell receptor (beta chain) emerged from a study of vaccination and CD4 T cells after COVID-19. The overall study: Post-vaccine sample collection happened at a median of about 10 weeks after dose two, ranging 14 to 241. Treatment of control cultures consisted of a CEFX pool, an HIV-1 Nef pool, or no peptide. Regarding the study as a whole: The median number of SARS-CoV-2-reactive clonotypes increased from 21 to 38, a change that did not reach significance.

Specified treatment: roughly 10-day PBMC culture with coronavirus spike peptide pools or control peptides (ViraFEST assay). This CDR3 is built from 13 residues. Germline CDR1 is DFQATT and CDR2 is SNEGSKA (reference sequence). V lost 0 bases to trimming and J lost 5 bases, with 8 bases between them. An Oncomine TCR Beta short-read assay was used to sequence the DNA from cultured CD4+ T cells. TCRdb reprocessed the PCR reads via MiXCR and lists one record per CDR3 protein. This table has 10,000 to 15,000 distinct CDR3 sequences, 50% appearing once. In regard to this clonotype: Its antigen is unidentified.

Material for sequencing was CD4+ T cells from blood, cultured in vitro. The clonotype comes from a human donor who had recovered from COVID-19. The chain carries TRBV20-1 and TRBJ1-5; no reliable D call. The CDR3 region is CSARDIPYQPQHF. The CDR3 DNA reads as TGCAGTGCTAGAGATATTCCTTATCAGCCCCAGCATTTT.